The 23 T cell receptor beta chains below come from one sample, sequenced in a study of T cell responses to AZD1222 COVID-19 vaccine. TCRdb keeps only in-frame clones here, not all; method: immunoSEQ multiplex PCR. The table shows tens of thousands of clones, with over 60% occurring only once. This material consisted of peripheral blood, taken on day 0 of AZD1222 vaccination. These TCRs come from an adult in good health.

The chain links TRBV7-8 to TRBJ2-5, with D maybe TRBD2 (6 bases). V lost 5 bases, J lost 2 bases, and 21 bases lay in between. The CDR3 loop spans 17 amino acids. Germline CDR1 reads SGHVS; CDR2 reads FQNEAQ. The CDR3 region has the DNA TGTGCCAGCAGCCCTCCGGCGGGACTCGCCGGGCAAGAGACCCAGTACTTC. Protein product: CASSPPAGLAGQETQYF.

The CDR3 sequence is CASKVSETDTQYF. Here the CDR3 DNA reads TGTGCCAGCAAGGTTTCGGAAACAGATACGCAGTATTTT. The chain combines TRBV6-5 with TRBJ2-3; D not resolved. This CDR3 region has 13 residues. V was pared by 7 bases and J by 3 bases, with 11 bases between. In germline, CDR1 is MNHEY, CDR2 SVGAGI.

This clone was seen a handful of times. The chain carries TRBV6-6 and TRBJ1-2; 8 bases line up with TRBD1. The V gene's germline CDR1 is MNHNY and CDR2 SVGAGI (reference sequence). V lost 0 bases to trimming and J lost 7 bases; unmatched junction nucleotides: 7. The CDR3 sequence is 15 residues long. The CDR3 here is CASSYSGTGPSGYTF. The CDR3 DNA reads TGTGCCAGCAGTTACTCTGGGACAGGTCCTTCTGGCTACACCTTC.

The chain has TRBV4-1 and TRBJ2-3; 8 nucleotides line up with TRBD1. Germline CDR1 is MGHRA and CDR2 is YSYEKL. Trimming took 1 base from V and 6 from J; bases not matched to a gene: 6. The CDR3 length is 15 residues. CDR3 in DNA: TGCGCCAGCAGCCAAGGGCCAGGGGGCTTTGATACGCAGTATTTT. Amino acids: CASSQGPGGFDTQYF.

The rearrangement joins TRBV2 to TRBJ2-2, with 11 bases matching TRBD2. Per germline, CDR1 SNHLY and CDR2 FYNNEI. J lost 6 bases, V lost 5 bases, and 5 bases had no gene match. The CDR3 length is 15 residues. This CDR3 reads CASSRATSGAGELFF. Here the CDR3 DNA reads TGTGCCAGCAGTCGCGCGACTAGCGGGGCCGGGGAGCTGTTTTTT.

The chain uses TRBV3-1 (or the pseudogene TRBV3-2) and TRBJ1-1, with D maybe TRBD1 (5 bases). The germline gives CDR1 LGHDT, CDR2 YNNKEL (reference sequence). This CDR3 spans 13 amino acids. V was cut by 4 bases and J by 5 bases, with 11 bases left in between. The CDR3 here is CASSLGGVTEAFF. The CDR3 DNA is TGTGCCAGCAGCCTGGGAGGGGTTACTGAAGCTTTCTTT.

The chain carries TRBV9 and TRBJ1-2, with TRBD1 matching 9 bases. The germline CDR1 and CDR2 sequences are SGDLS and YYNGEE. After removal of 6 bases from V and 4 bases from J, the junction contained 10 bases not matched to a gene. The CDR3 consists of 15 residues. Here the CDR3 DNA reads TGTGCCAGCAAGGTTTCAGGGACAGGGCCCTATGGCTACACCTTC. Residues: CASKVSGTGPYGYTF.

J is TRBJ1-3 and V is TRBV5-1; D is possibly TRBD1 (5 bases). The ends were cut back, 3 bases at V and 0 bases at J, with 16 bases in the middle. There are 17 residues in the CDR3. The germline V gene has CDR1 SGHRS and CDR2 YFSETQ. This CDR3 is CASSSMGRIISGNTIYF. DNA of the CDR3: TGCGCCAGCAGCTCGATGGGACGGATTATCTCTGGAAACACCATATATTTT.

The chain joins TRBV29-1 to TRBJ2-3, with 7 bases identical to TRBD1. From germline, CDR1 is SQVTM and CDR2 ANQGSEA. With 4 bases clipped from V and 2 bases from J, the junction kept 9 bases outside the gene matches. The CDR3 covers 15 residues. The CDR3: CSVVVGQLTTDTQYF. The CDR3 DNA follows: TGCAGCGTTGTAGTGGGACAGCTTACCACAGATACGCAGTATTTT.

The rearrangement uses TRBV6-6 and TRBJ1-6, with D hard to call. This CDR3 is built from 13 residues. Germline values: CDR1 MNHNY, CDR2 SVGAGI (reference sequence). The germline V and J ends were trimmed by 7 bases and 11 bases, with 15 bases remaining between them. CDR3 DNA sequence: TGTGCCAGCACCCGAGAAGGAGTTCCACCCCTCCACTTT. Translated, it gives CASTREGVPPLHF.

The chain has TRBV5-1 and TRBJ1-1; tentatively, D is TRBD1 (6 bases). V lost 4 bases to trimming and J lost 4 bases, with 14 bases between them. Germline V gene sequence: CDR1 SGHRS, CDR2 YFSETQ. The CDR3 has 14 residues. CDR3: CASSQGQSVTEAFF. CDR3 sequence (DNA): TGCGCCAGCAGCCAAGGACAGTCGGTCACTGAAGCTTTCTTT.

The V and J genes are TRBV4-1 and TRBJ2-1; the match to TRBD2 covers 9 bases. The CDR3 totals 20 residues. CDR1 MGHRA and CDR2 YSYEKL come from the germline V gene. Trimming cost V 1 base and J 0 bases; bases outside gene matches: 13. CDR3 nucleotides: TGCGCCAGCAGCCAAGGTGGCCTAGCGGGGACGCCAAGCTCCTACAATGAGCAGTTCTTC. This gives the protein CASSQGGLAGTPSSYNEQFF.

CDR3 nucleotide sequence: TGTGCCAGCTCACCTCGTGACGCAGCAAACTCTGGGGCCAACGTCCTGACTTTC. Its protein product is CASSPRDAANSGANVLTF. J is TRBJ2-6 and V is TRBV18; D not resolved. Germline CDR1 and CDR2: KGHSH and LQKENI. The CDR3 covers 18 residues. Trimming stripped 3 bases from V and 0 bases from J, with 15 bases between.

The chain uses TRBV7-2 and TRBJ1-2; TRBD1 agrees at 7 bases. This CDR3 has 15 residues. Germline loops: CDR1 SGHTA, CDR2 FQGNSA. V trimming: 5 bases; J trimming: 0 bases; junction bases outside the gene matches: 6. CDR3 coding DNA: TGTGCCAGCAGCCCAAGGACAGGCGCTAACTATGGCTACACCTTC. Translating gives CASSPRTGANYGYTF.

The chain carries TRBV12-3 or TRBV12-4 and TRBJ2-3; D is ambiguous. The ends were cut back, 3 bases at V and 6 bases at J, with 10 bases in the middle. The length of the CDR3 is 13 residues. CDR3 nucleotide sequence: TGTGCCAGCAGTTTTAGGGTCCCCGATACGCAGTATTTT. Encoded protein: CASSFRVPDTQYF.

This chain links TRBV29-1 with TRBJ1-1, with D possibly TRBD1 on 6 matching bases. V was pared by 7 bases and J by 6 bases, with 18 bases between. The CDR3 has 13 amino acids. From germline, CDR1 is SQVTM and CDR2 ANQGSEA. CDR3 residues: CSASQGFNAEAFF. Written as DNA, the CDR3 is TGCAGCGCATCCCAGGGGTTTAACGCTGAAGCTTTCTTT.

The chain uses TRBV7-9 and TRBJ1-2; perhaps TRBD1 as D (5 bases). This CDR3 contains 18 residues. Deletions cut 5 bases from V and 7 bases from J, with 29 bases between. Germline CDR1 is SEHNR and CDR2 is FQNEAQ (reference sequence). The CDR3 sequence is CASSPIRKTGGTRGGYTF. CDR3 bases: TGTGCCAGCAGCCCAATTAGAAAAACTGGAGGGACGCGGGGTGGCTACACCTTC.

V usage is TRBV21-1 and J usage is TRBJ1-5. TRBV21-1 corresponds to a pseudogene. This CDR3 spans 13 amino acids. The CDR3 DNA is TGTGCCAGCAGCAAAGGGAACGATCAGCCCCAGCATTTT. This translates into CASSKGNDQPQHF.

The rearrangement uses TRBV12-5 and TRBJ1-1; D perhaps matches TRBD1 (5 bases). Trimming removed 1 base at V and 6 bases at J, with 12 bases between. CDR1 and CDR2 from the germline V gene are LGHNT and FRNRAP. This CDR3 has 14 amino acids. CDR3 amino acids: CASGLGRAGSEAFF. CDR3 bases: TGTGCTAGTGGTTTGGGCAGGGCAGGATCTGAAGCTTTCTTT.

CDR3: CASSPRDSGTDTQYF. DNA of the CDR3: TGTGCCAGCAGCCCCCGGGACAGTGGTACAGATACGCAGTATTTT. V and J are TRBV7-9 and TRBJ2-3; TRBD1 agrees at 7 bases. The CDR3 spans 15 residues. Germline-derived CDR1 and CDR2 are SEHNR and FQNEAQ (reference sequence). J gave up 3 bases and V 5 bases, and 8 bases lay outside the gene matches. Filled out from reference TRBV7-9 and TRBJ2-3, the complete variable domain reads DTGVSQNPRHKITKRGQNVTFRCDPISEHNRLYWYRQTLGQGPEFLTYFQNEAQLEKSRLLSDRFSAERPKGSFSTLEIQRTEQGDSAMYLCASSPRDSGTDTQYFGPGTRLTVL.

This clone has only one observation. The CDR3 DNA sequence: TGTGCCAGCAGTTTCATCGGACGGAACACTGAAGCTTTCTTT. Its protein product is CASSFIGRNTEAFF. The chain employs TRBV6-2 or TRBV6-3 and TRBJ1-1, with D uncertain. V was cut by 4 bases and J by 1 base, with 10 bases left in between. From germline, CDR1 is MNHEY and CDR2 SVGEGT. This CDR3 spans 14 amino acids.

Here the CDR3 DNA reads TGTGCCAGCCGATGGGGAGATCAGCCCCAGCATTTT. Translated: CASRWGDQPQHF. The V and J genes are TRBV7-9 and TRBJ1-5; D unresolved. CDR3 length equals 12 residues. V lost 8 bases, J lost 5 bases, and 10 bases lay in between. The germline V gene encodes CDR1 SEHNR and CDR2 FQNEAQ (reference sequence). Supplemented by reference TRBV7-9 and TRBJ1-5, the full variable domain reads DTGVSQNPRHKITKRGQNVTFRCDPISEHNRLYWYRQTLGQGPEFLTYFQNEAQLEKSRLLSDRFSAERPKGSFSTLEIQRTEQGDSAMYLCASRWGDQPQHFGDGTRLSIL.

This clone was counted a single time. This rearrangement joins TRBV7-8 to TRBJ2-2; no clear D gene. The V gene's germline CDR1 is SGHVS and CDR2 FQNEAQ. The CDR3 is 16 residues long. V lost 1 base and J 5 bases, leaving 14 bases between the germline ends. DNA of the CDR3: TGTGCCAGCAGCTTAGGTGTAAACAGTTGGACCGGGGAGCTGTTTTTT. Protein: CASSLGVNSWTGELFF.